The TCR beta chain described here comes from a study of blood T cell repertoires in COVID-19. In germline, CDR1 is MNHEY, CDR2 SVGAGI. The CDR3 sequence is 14 residues long. With 6 bases clipped from V and 2 bases from J, the junction kept 4 bases outside the gene matches. Some clones are missing from TCRdb's copy, which holds only in-frame ones; the method was immunoSEQ multiplex PCR. The table includes under 250,000 clones, about nine tenths detected once. The specimen sequenced was PBMCs or T cells enriched from blood (not recorded which). The chain combines TRBV6-5 with TRBJ1-2; 9 bases are a match to TRBD1. The TCR was taken from a man aged 35 to 55 who had recovered from COVID-19. This CDR3 is CASRRDRGNYGYTF. The CDR3 coding sequence is TGTGCCAGCAGGAGAGACAGGGGGAACTATGGCTACACCTTC.